Listed here is a single T cell receptor (beta chain). The antigen remains undetermined. Once extracted for a subset, genomic DNA was divided evenly among several immunoSEQ plates. It was about 180 ng DNA, 31,000 or so T cell genomes, that sorted-subset replicate PCRs used. Source study methods: Because ImmunoSEQ provided only junction sequences with no quality scores, the filtering differed. Produced via immunoSEQ multiplex PCR; TCRdb's table is partial and in-frame only. That table is the source of V, J and clone size, and D and trimming were worked out from the DNA. This repertoire shows 500,000 to 550,000 clones, about 96% found once; its top ten account for about 0.059%. This sample stems from a study of shared clonotypes between healthy human individuals. This CDR3 spans 15 amino acids. Germline CDR1 and CDR2: MDHEN and SYDVKM. V was pared by 5 bases and J by 8 bases, with 11 bases of the junction left unmatched.

Study-wide results and caveats: Rarefaction curves obtained for sorted subsets showed sequencing incomplete despite large depth.

The origin of this receptor is a woman between 25 and 40 years old in good health. Source material: naive CD4+ T cells sorted from blood. Described subset: CD45RA+ positively selected. The rearrangement joins TRBV28 to TRBJ1-4; 7 bases line up with TRBD1. The CDR3 region is CASSGGGGLREKLFF. CDR3 DNA sequence: TGTGCCAGCAGTGGGGGAGGGGGCCTGAGGGAAAAACTGTTTTTT.